The rows below give T cell receptor beta chains drawn from one sample of a study of blood T cell repertoires in COVID-19. Some clones are missing from TCRdb's copy, which holds only in-frame ones; the method was immunoSEQ multiplex PCR. The sample records about 55,000 clones, approximately 78% being singletons. The sequenced sample was peripheral blood. The receptors here all came from a human donor in a cohort sampled during active or convalescent COVID-19. CDR3s include the opening cysteine and the closing phenylalanine or tryptophan. A D gene is named only where the DNA matches it firmly. A row's size may be missing; if present it is once, few, many or a size class.

CDR3aa: CASSQGEAEAFF
CDR3nt: TGTGCCAGCAGCCAGGGAGAGGCTGAAGCTTTCTTT
v_gene: TRBV3-1/TRBV3-2
d_gene: -
j_gene: TRBJ1-1
abundance: few

CDR3aa: CASSPTTVSNQPQHF
CDR3nt: TGTGCCAGCAGCCCTACGACAGTTAGCAATCAGCCCCAGCATTTT
v_gene: TRBV7-8
d_gene: -
j_gene: TRBJ1-5
abundance: -

CDR3aa: CASSMRDRGLYQPQHF
CDR3nt: TGTGCCAGTAGTATGAGGGACAGGGGGCTCTATCAGCCCCAGCATTTT
v_gene: TRBV19
d_gene: TRBD1
j_gene: TRBJ1-5
abundance: few

CDR3aa: CASSYGRGSQETQYF
CDR3nt: TGTGCCAGCAGTTACGGCAGGGGCTCCCAAGAGACCCAGTACTTC
v_gene: TRBV6-2/TRBV6-3
d_gene: -
j_gene: TRBJ2-5
abundance: -

CDR3aa: CASSQASGLGEAFF
CDR3nt: TGTGCCAGCAGCCAAGCTTCAGGGCTAGGTGAAGCTTTCTTT
v_gene: TRBV4-2
d_gene: -
j_gene: TRBJ1-1
abundance: -

CDR3aa: CAWSVGRGQPQHF
CDR3nt: TGTGCCTGGAGTGTAGGGCGCGGGCAGCCCCAGCATTTT
v_gene: TRBV30
d_gene: -
j_gene: TRBJ1-5
abundance: -

CDR3aa: CASRPTGDNSPLHF
CDR3nt: TGTGCCAGCAGGCCGACAGGGGATAATTCACCCCTCCACTTT
v_gene: TRBV6-6
d_gene: TRBD1
j_gene: TRBJ1-6
abundance: -

CDR3aa: CASSQMNILVADTQYF
CDR3nt: TGCGCCAGCAGCCAAATGAATATATTGGTAGCAGATACGCAGTATTTT
v_gene: TRBV4-1
d_gene: -
j_gene: TRBJ2-3
abundance: -

CDR3aa: CASSPVRVGEQFF
CDR3nt: TGTGCCAGCAGCCCGGTCAGGGTCGGGGAGCAGTTCTTC
v_gene: TRBV14
d_gene: -
j_gene: TRBJ2-1
abundance: -

CDR3aa: CASSQDRGSSYNSPLHF
CDR3nt: TGCGCCAGCAGCCAAGATCGAGGCAGCTCCTATAATTCACCCCTCCACTTT
v_gene: TRBV4-3
d_gene: -
j_gene: TRBJ1-6
abundance: -

CDR3aa: CASSPKQGVGYEQYF
CDR3nt: TGTGCCAGCAGTCCTAAACAGGGCGTGGGCTACGAGCAGTACTTC
v_gene: TRBV27
d_gene: -
j_gene: TRBJ2-7
abundance: -

CDR3aa: CASSQESGANVLTF
CDR3nt: TGCGCCAGCAGCCAAGAGAGTGGGGCCAACGTCCTGACTTTC
v_gene: TRBV4-3
d_gene: -
j_gene: TRBJ2-6
abundance: -

CDR3aa: CASSPGTGDTQYF
CDR3nt: TGTGCCAGCAGTCCAGGGACTGGGGATACGCAGTATTTT
v_gene: TRBV6-2/TRBV6-3
d_gene: -
j_gene: TRBJ2-3
abundance: -

CDR3aa: CASSPGDMVLPLHF
CDR3nt: TGTGCCAGTAGTCCCGGGGACATGGTTTTACCCCTCCACTTT
v_gene: TRBV19
d_gene: -
j_gene: TRBJ1-6
abundance: once

CDR3aa: CASSFSGTSGTGELFF
CDR3nt: TGTGCCAGCAGCTTCTCGGGTACTAGCGGCACCGGGGAGCTGTTTTTT
v_gene: TRBV9
d_gene: TRBD2
j_gene: TRBJ2-2
abundance: -

CDR3aa: CASSWGLSTDTQYF
CDR3nt: TGTGCCAGCAGCTGGGGGCTCAGCACAGATACGCAGTATTTT
v_gene: TRBV6-5
d_gene: -
j_gene: TRBJ2-3
abundance: -

CDR3aa: CASSFGTTNTEAFF
CDR3nt: TGTGCCAGCAGTTTCGGGACAACTAACACTGAAGCTTTCTTT
v_gene: TRBV6-5
d_gene: -
j_gene: TRBJ1-1
abundance: -

CDR3aa: CASSYWRGSANTEAFF
CDR3nt: TGTGCCAGCAGTTACTGGAGGGGATCGGCGAACACTGAAGCTTTCTTT
v_gene: TRBV6-5
d_gene: -
j_gene: TRBJ1-1
abundance: few

CDR3aa: CASSWGLDTQYF
CDR3nt: TGTGCCAGCAGCTGGGGCCTTGATACGCAGTATTTT
v_gene: TRBV25-1
d_gene: -
j_gene: TRBJ2-3
abundance: once

CDR3aa: CASQRRGGLPETQYF
CDR3nt: TGTGCCAGCCAGAGGAGGGGTGGACTACCAGAGACCCAGTACTTC
v_gene: TRBV7-9
d_gene: -
j_gene: TRBJ2-5
abundance: -

CDR3aa: CASSDRYGYTF
CDR3nt: TGTGCCAGCAGTGACAGATATGGCTACACCTTC
v_gene: TRBV6-1
d_gene: -
j_gene: TRBJ1-2
abundance: -

CDR3aa: CASSPGQTNTEAFF
CDR3nt: TGCGCCAGCAGCCCCGGACAGACGAACACTGAAGCTTTCTTT
v_gene: TRBV5-1
d_gene: -
j_gene: TRBJ1-1
abundance: -

CDR3aa: CASSIAGPYEQYF
CDR3nt: TGTGCCAGTAGTATCGCAGGGCCCTACGAGCAGTACTTC
v_gene: TRBV19
d_gene: -
j_gene: TRBJ2-7
abundance: once

CDR3aa: CASSLGQGGGLSNEKLFF
CDR3nt: TGTGCCAGCAGCTTAGGTCAGGGGGGAGGACTTTCCAATGAAAAACTGTTTTTT
v_gene: TRBV7-2
d_gene: TRBD1
j_gene: TRBJ1-4
abundance: -

CDR3aa: CASRPGGRDTEQYF
CDR3nt: TGTGCCAGCAGACCCGGGGGGCGGGACACGGAGCAGTACTTC
v_gene: TRBV6-5
d_gene: -
j_gene: TRBJ2-7
abundance: -

CDR3aa: CASSPEGFGTDTQYF
CDR3nt: TGTGCCAGCAGCCCGGAGGGGTTCGGCACAGATACGCAGTATTTT
v_gene: TRBV7-2
d_gene: -
j_gene: TRBJ2-3
abundance: once

CDR3aa: CASSQEPYGYEQYF
CDR3nt: TGCGCCAGCAGCCAAGAGCCCTACGGGTACGAGCAGTACTTC
v_gene: TRBV4-3
d_gene: -
j_gene: TRBJ2-7
abundance: -

CDR3aa: CASSWQGADTGELFF
CDR3nt: TGTGCCAGCAGTTGGCAGGGTGCCGACACCGGGGAGCTGTTTTTT
v_gene: TRBV27
d_gene: -
j_gene: TRBJ2-2
abundance: -

CDR3aa: CASSIGGRTNEKLFF
CDR3nt: TGTGCCAGTAGTATAGGGGGCAGAACTAATGAAAAACTGTTTTTT
v_gene: TRBV19
d_gene: -
j_gene: TRBJ1-4
abundance: once

CDR3aa: CASSLGAGRESEQFF
CDR3nt: TGTGCCAGCAGCTTAGGGGCGGGCCGGGAGAGTGAGCAGTTCTTC
v_gene: TRBV7-2
d_gene: -
j_gene: TRBJ2-1
abundance: once

CDR3aa: CAISESGRQGETQYF
CDR3nt: TGTGCCATCAGTGAGTCCGGCAGGCAGGGAGAGACCCAGTACTTC
v_gene: TRBV10-3
d_gene: -
j_gene: TRBJ2-5
abundance: -

CDR3aa: CASSPGGAGPYEQYF
CDR3nt: TGTGCCAGCAGCCCGGGGGGGGCAGGTCCCTACGAGCAGTACTTC
v_gene: TRBV5-4
d_gene: TRBD2
j_gene: TRBJ2-7
abundance: -

CDR3aa: CASSLEQGTTEAFF
CDR3nt: TGTGCCAGCAGCTTAGAACAGGGGACCACTGAAGCTTTCTTT
v_gene: TRBV11-2
d_gene: TRBD1
j_gene: TRBJ1-1
abundance: -

CDR3aa: CASSQADSNQPQHF
CDR3nt: TGTGCCAGCAGCCAGGCAGATAGCAATCAGCCCCAGCATTTT
v_gene: TRBV16
d_gene: -
j_gene: TRBJ1-5
abundance: -

CDR3aa: CASSPVTGLDVSNEKLFF
CDR3nt: TGTGCCAGCAGCCCAGTTACAGGGCTCGATGTATCTAATGAAAAACTGTTTTTT
v_gene: TRBV7-6
d_gene: -
j_gene: TRBJ1-4
abundance: once

CDR3aa: CASRLRGTSTDTQYF
CDR3nt: TGTGCCAGCAGATTGAGGGGAACAAGCACAGATACGCAGTATTTT
v_gene: TRBV5-8
d_gene: -
j_gene: TRBJ2-3
abundance: -

CDR3aa: CASSVGAGEYEQYF
CDR3nt: TGTGCCAGCAGCGTAGGGGCAGGGGAGTACGAGCAGTACTTC
v_gene: TRBV9
d_gene: -
j_gene: TRBJ2-7
abundance: -

CDR3aa: CASSLTTTGEAFF
CDR3nt: TGTGCCAGCAGCTTAACGACAACCGGTGAAGCTTTCTTT
v_gene: TRBV7-3
d_gene: -
j_gene: TRBJ1-1
abundance: -

CDR3aa: CSAGRQGMGEQYF
CDR3nt: TGCAGCGCCGGACGGCAGGGGATGGGGGAGCAGTACTTC
v_gene: TRBV29-1
d_gene: -
j_gene: TRBJ2-7
abundance: few

CDR3aa: CASSLGVGTDTQYF
CDR3nt: TGTGCCAGCAGCTTAGGAGTGGGCACAGATACGCAGTATTTT
v_gene: TRBV11-2
d_gene: -
j_gene: TRBJ2-3
abundance: once

CDR3aa: CASSPETGGNEKLFF
CDR3nt: TGTGCCAGCAGCCCTGAGACAGGGGGAAATGAAAAACTGTTTTTT
v_gene: TRBV9
d_gene: TRBD1
j_gene: TRBJ1-4
abundance: once

CDR3aa: CASTQGEANTEAFF
CDR3nt: TGTGCCAGCACCCAGGGGGAGGCAAACACTGAAGCTTTCTTT
v_gene: TRBV7-6
d_gene: TRBD1
j_gene: TRBJ1-1
abundance: once

CDR3aa: CASSFQGSNSPLHF
CDR3nt: TGTGCCAGCAGCTTTCAGGGGTCTAATTCACCCCTCCACTTT
v_gene: TRBV7-9
d_gene: -
j_gene: TRBJ1-6
abundance: once

CDR3aa: CASRGTSGASDTQYF
CDR3nt: TGTGCCAGCAGGGGGACTAGCGGGGCCTCAGATACGCAGTATTTT
v_gene: TRBV6-5
d_gene: TRBD2
j_gene: TRBJ2-3
abundance: -

CDR3aa: CASSLDRVSVLTF
CDR3nt: TGTGCCAGCAGCTTAGACAGGGTGAGCGTCCTGACTTTC
v_gene: TRBV7-2
d_gene: -
j_gene: TRBJ2-6
abundance: once

CDR3aa: CASSDRGSTEAFF
CDR3nt: TGTGCCAGTAGTGACAGGGGATCCACTGAAGCTTTCTTT
v_gene: TRBV19
d_gene: TRBD1
j_gene: TRBJ1-1
abundance: -

CDR3aa: CASSPPVIAGPSTDTQYF
CDR3nt: TGTGCCAGCTCACCACCGGTTATAGCGGGGCCTAGCACAGATACGCAGTATTTT
v_gene: TRBV18
d_gene: TRBD2
j_gene: TRBJ2-3
abundance: -

CDR3aa: CAVGGQGNTGELFF
CDR3nt: TGTGCAGTAGGAGGACAGGGGAACACCGGGGAGCTGTTTTTT
v_gene: TRBV6-5
d_gene: TRBD1
j_gene: TRBJ2-2
abundance: -

CDR3aa: CASSYRDRGLSYGYTF
CDR3nt: TGTGCCAGCAGCTACCGGGACAGGGGGTTGAGCTATGGCTACACCTTC
v_gene: TRBV5-6
d_gene: TRBD1
j_gene: TRBJ1-2
abundance: -

CDR3aa: CASSPNLAGGGNEQFF
CDR3nt: TGTGCCAGCAGCCCTAACCTAGCGGGGGGCGGGAATGAGCAGTTCTTC
v_gene: TRBV7-9
d_gene: TRBD2
j_gene: TRBJ2-1
abundance: few

CDR3aa: CASSPQGGNSPLHF
CDR3nt: TGTGCCAGTAGCCCACAGGGGGGTAATTCACCCCTCCACTTT
v_gene: TRBV19
d_gene: TRBD1
j_gene: TRBJ1-6
abundance: -

CDR3aa: CASRAARRGVTGELFF
CDR3nt: TGTGCCAGCAGGGCGGCTCGGCGGGGGGTCACCGGGGAGCTGTTTTTT
v_gene: TRBV2
d_gene: TRBD2
j_gene: TRBJ2-2
abundance: once

CDR3aa: CASSLGQGGTDTQYF
CDR3nt: TGCGCCAGCAGCTTGGGACAGGGCGGCACAGATACGCAGTATTTT
v_gene: TRBV5-1
d_gene: TRBD1
j_gene: TRBJ2-3
abundance: once

CDR3aa: CASSWGGRDRTF
CDR3nt: TGTGCCAGCAGCTGGGGGGGCAGGGATAGGACCTTC
v_gene: TRBV7-2
d_gene: -
j_gene: TRBJ1-2
abundance: -

CDR3aa: CASRRTSGGLGHEQYF
CDR3nt: TGTGCCAGCAGGAGAACTAGCGGGGGACTGGGACACGAGCAGTACTTC
v_gene: TRBV27
d_gene: TRBD2
j_gene: TRBJ2-7
abundance: -

CDR3aa: CSVEGPGGSYGYTF
CDR3nt: TGCAGCGTTGAAGGGCCAGGGGGCAGCTATGGCTACACCTTC
v_gene: TRBV29-1
d_gene: TRBD1
j_gene: TRBJ1-2
abundance: -

CDR3aa: CASSLSSGGARPYEQYF
CDR3nt: TGCGCCAGCAGCTTATCTAGCGGGGGGGCTCGCCCCTACGAGCAGTACTTC
v_gene: TRBV5-1
d_gene: TRBD2
j_gene: TRBJ2-7
abundance: -